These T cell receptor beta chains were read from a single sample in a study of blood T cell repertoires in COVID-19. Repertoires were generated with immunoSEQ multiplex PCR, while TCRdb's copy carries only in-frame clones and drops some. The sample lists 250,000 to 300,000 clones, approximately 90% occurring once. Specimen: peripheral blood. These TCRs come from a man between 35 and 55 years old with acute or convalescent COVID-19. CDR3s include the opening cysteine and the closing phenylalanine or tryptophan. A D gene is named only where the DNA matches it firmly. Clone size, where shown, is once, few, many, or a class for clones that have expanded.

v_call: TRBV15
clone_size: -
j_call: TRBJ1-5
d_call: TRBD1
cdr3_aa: CATSFDRGNQPQHF
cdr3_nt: TGTGCCACCAGCTTTGACAGGGGCAATCAGCCCCAGCATTTT

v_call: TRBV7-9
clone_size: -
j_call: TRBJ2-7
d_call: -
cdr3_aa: CASTRSGSSYEQYF
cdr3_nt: TGTGCCAGCACCCGATCTGGGAGCTCCTACGAGCAGTACTTC

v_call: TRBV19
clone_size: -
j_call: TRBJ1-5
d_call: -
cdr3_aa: CASRRIAVSNQPQHF
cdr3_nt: TGTGCCAGTAGACGCATAGCAGTGAGCAATCAGCCCCAGCATTTT

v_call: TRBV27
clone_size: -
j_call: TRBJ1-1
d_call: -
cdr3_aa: CASSTQNQGEAFF
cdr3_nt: TGTGCCAGCAGCACGCAAAACCAGGGGGAAGCTTTCTTT

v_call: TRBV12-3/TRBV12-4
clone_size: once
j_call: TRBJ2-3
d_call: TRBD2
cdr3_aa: CASGAGDTQYF
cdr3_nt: TGTGCTAGCGGGGCGGGGGATACGCAGTATTTT

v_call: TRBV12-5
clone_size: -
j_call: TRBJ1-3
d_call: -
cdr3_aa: CASGSGPTIYF
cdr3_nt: TGTGCTAGTGGTTCAGGGCCCACCATATATTTT

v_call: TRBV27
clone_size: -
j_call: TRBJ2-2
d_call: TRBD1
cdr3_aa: CASRIDRATGELFF
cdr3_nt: TGTGCCAGCAGAATAGACAGGGCCACCGGGGAGCTGTTTTTT

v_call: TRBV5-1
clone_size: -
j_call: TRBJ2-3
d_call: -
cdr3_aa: CASSLVQETDTQYF
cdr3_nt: TGCGCCAGCAGCTTGGTACAGGAGACAGATACGCAGTATTTT

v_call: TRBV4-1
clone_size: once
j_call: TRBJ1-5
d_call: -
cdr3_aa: CASSQDPTFNQPQHF
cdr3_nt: TGCGCCAGCAGCCAAGACCCAACATTTAATCAGCCCCAGCATTTT

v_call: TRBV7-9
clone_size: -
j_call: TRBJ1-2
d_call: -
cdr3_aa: CASSLLQDYGYTF
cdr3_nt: TGTGCCAGCAGCCTCTTACAGGACTATGGCTACACCTTC

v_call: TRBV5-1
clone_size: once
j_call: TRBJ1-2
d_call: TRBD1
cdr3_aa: CASSNSGQGIYGYTF
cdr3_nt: TGCGCCAGCAGCAACTCTGGACAGGGCATCTATGGCTACACCTTC

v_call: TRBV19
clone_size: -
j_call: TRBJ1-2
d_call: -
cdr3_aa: CASSTDRYNYGYTF
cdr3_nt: TGTGCCAGTAGTACCGACAGGTATAACTATGGCTACACCTTC

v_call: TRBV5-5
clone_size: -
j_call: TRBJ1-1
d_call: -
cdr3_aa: CASSLVHFGGTEAFF
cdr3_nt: TGTGCCAGCAGCTTGGTACACTTTGGGGGGACTGAAGCTTTCTTT

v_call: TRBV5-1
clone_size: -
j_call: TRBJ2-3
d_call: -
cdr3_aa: CASSLVPGADTQYF
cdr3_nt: TGCGCCAGCAGCTTGGTCCCAGGGGCAGATACGCAGTATTTT

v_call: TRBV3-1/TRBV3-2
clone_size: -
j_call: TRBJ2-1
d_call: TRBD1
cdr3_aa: CASSPPGGYNEQFF
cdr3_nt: TGTGCCAGCAGCCCCCCAGGGGGTTACAATGAGCAGTTCTTC

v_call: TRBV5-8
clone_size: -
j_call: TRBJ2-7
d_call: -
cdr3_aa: CASSFGSEGTYEQYF
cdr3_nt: TGTGCCAGCAGCTTCGGGTCGGAGGGGACCTACGAGCAGTACTTC

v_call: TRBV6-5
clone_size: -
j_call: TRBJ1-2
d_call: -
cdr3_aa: CASSYAGNYGYTF
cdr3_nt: TGTGCCAGCAGTTACGCAGGGAACTATGGCTACACCTTC

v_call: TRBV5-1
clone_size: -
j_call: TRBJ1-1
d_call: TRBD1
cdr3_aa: CASRRGLETEAFF
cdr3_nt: TGCGCCAGCAGAAGGGGGCTAGAAACTGAAGCTTTCTTT

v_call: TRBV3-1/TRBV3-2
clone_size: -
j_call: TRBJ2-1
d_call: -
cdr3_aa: CASSLEGSSYNEQFF
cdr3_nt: TGTGCCAGCAGTCTCGAAGGGAGCTCCTACAATGAGCAGTTCTTC

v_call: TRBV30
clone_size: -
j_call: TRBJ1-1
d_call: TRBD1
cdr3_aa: CAWSNTGANTEAFF
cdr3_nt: TGTGCCTGGAGTAACACAGGGGCAAACACTGAAGCTTTCTTT

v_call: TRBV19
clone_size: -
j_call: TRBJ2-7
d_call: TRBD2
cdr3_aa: CASSRTSRYYEQYF
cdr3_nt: TGTGCCAGTAGTAGGACTAGTCGTTACTACGAGCAGTACTTC

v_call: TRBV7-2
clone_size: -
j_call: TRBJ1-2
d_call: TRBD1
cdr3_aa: CASSTGTGFYGYTF
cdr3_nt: TGTGCCAGCAGCACCGGGACAGGATTCTATGGCTACACCTTC

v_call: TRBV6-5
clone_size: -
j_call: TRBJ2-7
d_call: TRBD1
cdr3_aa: CASNRDSAYEQYF
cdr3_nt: TGTGCCAGCAATCGGGACAGCGCCTACGAGCAGTACTTC

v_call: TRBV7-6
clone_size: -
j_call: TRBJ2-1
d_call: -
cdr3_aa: CASSTQGGYEQFF
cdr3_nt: TGTGCCAGCAGCACCCAGGGAGGCTATGAGCAGTTCTTC

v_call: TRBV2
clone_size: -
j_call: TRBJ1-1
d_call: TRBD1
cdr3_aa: CASRDRAEAEAFF
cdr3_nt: TGTGCCAGCAGAGACAGGGCGGAGGCTGAAGCTTTCTTT

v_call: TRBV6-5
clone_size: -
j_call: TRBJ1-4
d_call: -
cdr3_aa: CASSYRLGEKLFF
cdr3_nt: TGTGCCAGCAGTTACCGACTCGGGGAAAAACTGTTTTTT

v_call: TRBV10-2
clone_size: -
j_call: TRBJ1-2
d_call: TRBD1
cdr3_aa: CASSEPWPGQGPNYGYTF
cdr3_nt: TGCGCCAGCAGTGAGCCATGGCCTGGACAGGGGCCTAACTATGGCTACACCTTC

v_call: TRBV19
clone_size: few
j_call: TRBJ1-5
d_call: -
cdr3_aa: CASSIILPGRNQPQHF
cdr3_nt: TGTGCCAGTAGTATTATTTTACCAGGGAGGAATCAGCCCCAGCATTTT

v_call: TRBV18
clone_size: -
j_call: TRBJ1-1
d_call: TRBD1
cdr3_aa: CASSGGQGNTEAFF
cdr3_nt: TGTGCCAGCTCTGGCGGACAGGGGAACACTGAAGCTTTCTTT

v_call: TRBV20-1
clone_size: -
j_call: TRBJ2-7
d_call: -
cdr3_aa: CSASKITGTYEQYF
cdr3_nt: TGCAGTGCTAGTAAAATCACAGGTACCTACGAGCAGTACTTC

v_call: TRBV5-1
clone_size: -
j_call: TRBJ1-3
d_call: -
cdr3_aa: CASSSNPAAGNTIYF
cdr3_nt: TGCGCCAGCAGCTCGAACCCCGCGGCCGGAAACACCATATATTTT

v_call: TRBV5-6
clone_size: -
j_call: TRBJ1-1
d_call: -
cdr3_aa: CASSLWGHRNTEAFF
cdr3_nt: TGTGCCAGCAGCTTGTGGGGACACAGGAACACTGAAGCTTTCTTT

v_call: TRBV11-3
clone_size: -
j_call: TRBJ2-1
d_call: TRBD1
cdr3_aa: CASSLGSGQGSYNEQFF
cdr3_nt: TGTGCCAGCAGCTTAGGTTCTGGACAGGGTTCCTACAATGAGCAGTTCTTC

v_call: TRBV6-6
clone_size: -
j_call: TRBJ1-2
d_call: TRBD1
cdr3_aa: CATYPEDRGPADGYTF
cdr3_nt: TGTGCCACCTATCCCGAGGACAGGGGACCAGCAGATGGCTACACCTTC

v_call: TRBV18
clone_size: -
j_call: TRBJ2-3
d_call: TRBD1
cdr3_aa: CASSPDRGIPDTQYF
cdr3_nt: TGTGCCAGCTCACCGGACAGGGGAATCCCAGATACGCAGTATTTT

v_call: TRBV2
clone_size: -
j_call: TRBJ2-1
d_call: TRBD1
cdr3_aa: CASSRETGTYNEQFF
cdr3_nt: TGTGCCAGCAGCAGGGAGACAGGGACCTACAATGAGCAGTTCTTC

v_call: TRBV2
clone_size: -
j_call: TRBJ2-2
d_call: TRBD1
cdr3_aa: CASRGTGGTGELFF
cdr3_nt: TGTGCCAGCAGGGGGACAGGGGGGACCGGGGAGCTGTTTTTT

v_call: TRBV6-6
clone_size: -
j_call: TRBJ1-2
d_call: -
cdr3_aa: CASSYGEYGYTF
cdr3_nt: TGTGCCAGCAGTTACGGGGAGTATGGCTACACCTTC

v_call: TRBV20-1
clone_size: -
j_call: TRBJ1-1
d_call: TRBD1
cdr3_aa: CSASGTGAEAFF
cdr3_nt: TGCAGTGCTAGTGGGACAGGTGCTGAAGCTTTCTTT

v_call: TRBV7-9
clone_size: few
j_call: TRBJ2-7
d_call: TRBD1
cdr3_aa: CASSSQGAGYEQYF
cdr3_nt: TGTGCCAGCAGCTCACAGGGGGCGGGGTACGAGCAGTACTTC

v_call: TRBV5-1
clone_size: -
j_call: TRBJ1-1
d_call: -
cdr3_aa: CASSVFGGNTEAFF
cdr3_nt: TGCGCCAGCAGCGTGTTCGGGGGGAACACTGAAGCTTTCTTT

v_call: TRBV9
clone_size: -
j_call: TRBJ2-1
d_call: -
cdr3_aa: CASSVGQERKFF
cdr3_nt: TGTGCCAGCAGCGTAGGACAGGAGCGTAAGTTCTTC

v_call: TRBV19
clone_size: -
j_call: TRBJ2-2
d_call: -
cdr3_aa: CASSPPPVGRPYTGELFF
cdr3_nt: TGTGCCAGTAGTCCCCCCCCGGTGGGCAGACCTTACACCGGGGAGCTGTTTTTT

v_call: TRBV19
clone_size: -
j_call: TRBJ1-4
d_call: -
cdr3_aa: CASSIARTREKLFF
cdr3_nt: TGTGCCAGTAGCATAGCGCGGACTCGTGAAAAACTGTTTTTT

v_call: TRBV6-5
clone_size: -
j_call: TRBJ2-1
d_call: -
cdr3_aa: CASSYSGLLYNEQFF
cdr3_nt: TGTGCCAGCAGTTACTCAGGACTACTTTACAATGAGCAGTTCTTC